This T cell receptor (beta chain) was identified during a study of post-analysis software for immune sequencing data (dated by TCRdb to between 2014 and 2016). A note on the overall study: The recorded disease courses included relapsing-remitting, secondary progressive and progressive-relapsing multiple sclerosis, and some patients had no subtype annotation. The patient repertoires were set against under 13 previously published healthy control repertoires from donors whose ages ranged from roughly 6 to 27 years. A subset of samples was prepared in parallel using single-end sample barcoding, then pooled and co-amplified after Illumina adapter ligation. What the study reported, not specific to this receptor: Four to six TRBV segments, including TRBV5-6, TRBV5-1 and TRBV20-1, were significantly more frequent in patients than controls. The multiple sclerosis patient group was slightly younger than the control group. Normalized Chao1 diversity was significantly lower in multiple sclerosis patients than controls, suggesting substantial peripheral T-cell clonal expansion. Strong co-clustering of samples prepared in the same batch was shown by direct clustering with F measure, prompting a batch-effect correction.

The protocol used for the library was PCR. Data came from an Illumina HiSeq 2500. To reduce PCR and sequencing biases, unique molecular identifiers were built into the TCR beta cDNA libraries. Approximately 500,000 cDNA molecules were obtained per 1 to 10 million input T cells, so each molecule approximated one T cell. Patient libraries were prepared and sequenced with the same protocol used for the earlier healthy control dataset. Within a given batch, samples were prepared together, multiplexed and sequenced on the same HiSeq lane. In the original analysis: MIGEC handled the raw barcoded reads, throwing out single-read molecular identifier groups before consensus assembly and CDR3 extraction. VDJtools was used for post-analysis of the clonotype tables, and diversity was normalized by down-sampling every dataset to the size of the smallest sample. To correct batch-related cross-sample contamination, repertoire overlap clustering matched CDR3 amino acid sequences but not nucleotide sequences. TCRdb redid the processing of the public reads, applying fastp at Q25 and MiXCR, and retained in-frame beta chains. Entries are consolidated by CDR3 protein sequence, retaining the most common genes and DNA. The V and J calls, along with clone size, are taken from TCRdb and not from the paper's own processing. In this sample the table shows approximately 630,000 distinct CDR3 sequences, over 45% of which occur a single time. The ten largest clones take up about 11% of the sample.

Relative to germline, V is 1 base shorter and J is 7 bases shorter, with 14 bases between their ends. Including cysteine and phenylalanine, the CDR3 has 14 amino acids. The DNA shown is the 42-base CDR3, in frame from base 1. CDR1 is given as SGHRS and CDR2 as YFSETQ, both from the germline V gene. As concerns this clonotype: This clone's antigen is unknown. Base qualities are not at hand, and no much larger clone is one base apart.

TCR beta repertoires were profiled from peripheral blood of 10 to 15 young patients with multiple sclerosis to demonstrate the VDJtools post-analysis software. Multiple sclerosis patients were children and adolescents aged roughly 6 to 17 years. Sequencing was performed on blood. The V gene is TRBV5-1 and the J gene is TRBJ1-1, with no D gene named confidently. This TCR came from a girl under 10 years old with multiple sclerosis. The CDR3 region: CASSLRTAPDEAFF. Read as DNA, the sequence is TGCGCCAGCAGCTTGCGAACCGCTCCGGATGAAGCTTTCTTT.